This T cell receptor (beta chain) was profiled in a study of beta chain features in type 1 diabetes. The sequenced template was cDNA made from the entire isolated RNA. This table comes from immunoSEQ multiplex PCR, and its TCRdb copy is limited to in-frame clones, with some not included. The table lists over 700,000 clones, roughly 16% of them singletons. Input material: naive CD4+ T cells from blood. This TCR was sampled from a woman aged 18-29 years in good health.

Here the CDR3 reads CASRQGQGKGSYNEQFF. CDR3 in DNA: TGTGCCAGCAGACAAGGACAGGGCAAAGGCTCCTACAATGAGCAGTTCTTC. The chain links TRBV28 to TRBJ2-1; TRBD1 matches at 8 bases. Germline CDR1 is MDHEN and CDR2 is SYDVKM. After removal of 6 bases from V and 0 bases from J, the junction contained 10 bases not matched to a gene. The CDR3 sequence is 17 residues long. Looking up the rest from reference TRBV28 and TRBJ2-1 gives the full variable domain: DVKVTQSSRYLVKRTGEKVFLECVQDMDHENMFWYRQDPGLGLRLIYFSYDVKMKEKGDIPEGYSVSREKKERFSLILESASTNQTSMYLCASRQGQGKGSYNEQFFGPGTRLTVL.